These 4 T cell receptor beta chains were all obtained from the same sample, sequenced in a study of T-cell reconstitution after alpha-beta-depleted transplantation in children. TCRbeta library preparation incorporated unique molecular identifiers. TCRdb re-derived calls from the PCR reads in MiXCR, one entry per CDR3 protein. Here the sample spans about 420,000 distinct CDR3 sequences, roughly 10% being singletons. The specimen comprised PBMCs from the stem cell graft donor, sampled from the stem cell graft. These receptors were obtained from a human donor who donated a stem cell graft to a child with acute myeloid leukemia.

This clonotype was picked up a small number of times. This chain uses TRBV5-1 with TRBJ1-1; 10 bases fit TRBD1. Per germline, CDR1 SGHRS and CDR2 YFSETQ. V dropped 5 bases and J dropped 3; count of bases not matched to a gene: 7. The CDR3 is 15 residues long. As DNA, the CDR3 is TGCGCCAGCAGAGGACAGGGGGGAGTTCACACTGAAGCTTTCTTT. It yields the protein CASRGQGGVHTEAFF.

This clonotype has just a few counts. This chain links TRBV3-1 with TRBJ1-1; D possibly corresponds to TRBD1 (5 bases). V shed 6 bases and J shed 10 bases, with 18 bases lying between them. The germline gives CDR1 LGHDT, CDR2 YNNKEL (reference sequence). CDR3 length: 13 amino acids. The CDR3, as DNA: TGTGCCAGCAGTCCAGTTCCTGACAGTGGAGCTTTCTTT. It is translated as CASSPVPDSGAFF.

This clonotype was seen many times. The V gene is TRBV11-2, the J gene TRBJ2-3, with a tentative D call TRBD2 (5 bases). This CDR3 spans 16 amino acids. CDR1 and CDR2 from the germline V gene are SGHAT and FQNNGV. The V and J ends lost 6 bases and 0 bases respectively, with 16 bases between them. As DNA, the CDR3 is TGTGCCAGCAGGTCCGGACTGTCCCTTAGCACAGATACGCAGTATTTT. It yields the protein CASRSGLSLSTDTQYF. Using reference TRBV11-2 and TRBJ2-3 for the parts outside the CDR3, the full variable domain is EAGVAQSPRYKIIEKRQSVAFWCNPISGHATLYWYQQILGQGPKLLIQFQNNGVVDDSQLPKDRFSAERLKGVDSTLKIQPAKLEDSAVYLCASRSGLSLSTDTQYFGPGTRLTVL.

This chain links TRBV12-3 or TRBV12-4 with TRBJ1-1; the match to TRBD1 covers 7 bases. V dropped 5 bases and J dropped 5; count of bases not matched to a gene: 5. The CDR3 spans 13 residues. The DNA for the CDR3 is TGTGCCAGCAGTCTCAAGACAGGGACTGAAGCTTTCTTT. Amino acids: CASSLKTGTEAFF.